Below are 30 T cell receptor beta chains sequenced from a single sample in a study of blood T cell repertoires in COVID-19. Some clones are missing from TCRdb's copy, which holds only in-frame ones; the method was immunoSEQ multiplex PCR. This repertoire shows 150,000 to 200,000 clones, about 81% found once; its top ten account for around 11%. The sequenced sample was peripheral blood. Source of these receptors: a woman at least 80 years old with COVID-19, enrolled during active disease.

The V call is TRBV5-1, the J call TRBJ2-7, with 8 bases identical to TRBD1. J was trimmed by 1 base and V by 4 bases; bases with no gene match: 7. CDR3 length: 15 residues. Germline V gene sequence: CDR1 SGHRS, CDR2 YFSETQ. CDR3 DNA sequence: TGCGCCAGCAGCCAGCAGGGGGCGCGTTCCTACGAGCAGTACTTC. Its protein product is CASSQQGARSYEQYF.

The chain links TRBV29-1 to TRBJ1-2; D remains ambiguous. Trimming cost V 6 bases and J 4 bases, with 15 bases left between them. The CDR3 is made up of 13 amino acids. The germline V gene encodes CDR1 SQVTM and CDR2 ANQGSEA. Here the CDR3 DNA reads TGCAGCGTATTCGCCCCGGACTTCTATGGCTACACCTTC. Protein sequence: CSVFAPDFYGYTF.

CDR3 residues: CASSWRGTGELFF. CDR3 DNA sequence: TGTGCCAGCAGCTGGAGAGGCACCGGGGAGCTGTTTTTT. This chain links TRBV7-2 with TRBJ2-2; D remains ambiguous. Germline lookup yields CDR1 SGHTA and CDR2 FQGNSA. The CDR3 contains 13 residues. Trimming removed 4 bases at V and 4 bases at J, with 7 bases between.

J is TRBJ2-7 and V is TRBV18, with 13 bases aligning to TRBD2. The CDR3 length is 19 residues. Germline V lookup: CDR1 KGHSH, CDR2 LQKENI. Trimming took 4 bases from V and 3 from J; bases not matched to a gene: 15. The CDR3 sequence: CASSLPRGLAGTSGYEQYF. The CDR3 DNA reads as TGTGCCAGCTCACTACCGAGGGGACTAGCGGGAACCTCAGGCTACGAGCAGTACTTC.

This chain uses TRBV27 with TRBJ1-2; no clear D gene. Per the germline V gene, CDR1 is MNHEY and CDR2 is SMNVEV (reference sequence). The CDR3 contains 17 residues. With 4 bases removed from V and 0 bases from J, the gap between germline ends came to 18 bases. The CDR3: CASSSIPVGDSNYGYTF. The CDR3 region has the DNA TGTGCCAGCAGTTCTATTCCAGTGGGAGATTCTAACTATGGCTACACCTTC.

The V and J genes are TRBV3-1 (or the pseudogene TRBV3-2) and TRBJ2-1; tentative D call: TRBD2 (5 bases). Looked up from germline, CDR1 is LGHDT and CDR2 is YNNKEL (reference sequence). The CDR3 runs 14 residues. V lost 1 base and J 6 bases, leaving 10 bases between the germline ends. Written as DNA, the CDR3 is TGTGCCAGCAGCCAAGGCCACGGAGGCAATGAGCAGTTCTTC. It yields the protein CASSQGHGGNEQFF.

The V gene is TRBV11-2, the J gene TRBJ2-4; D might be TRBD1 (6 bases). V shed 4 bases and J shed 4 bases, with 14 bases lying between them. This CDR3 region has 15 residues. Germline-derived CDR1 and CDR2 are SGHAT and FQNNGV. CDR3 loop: CASSSLGDTKNIQYF. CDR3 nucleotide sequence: TGTGCCAGCAGCTCCCTAGGGGACACAAAAAACATTCAGTACTTC.

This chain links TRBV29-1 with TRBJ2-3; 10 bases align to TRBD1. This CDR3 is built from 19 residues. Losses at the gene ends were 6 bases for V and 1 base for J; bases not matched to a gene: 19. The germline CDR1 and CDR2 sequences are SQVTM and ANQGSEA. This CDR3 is CSVAGTGDERAARTDTQYF. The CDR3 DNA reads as TGCAGCGTAGCCGGGACAGGGGATGAGCGGGCGGCTCGCACAGATACGCAGTATTTT.

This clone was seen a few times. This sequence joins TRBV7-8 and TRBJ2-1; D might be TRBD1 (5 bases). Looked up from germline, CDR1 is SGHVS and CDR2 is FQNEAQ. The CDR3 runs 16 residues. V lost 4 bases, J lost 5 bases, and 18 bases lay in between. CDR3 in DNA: TGTGCCAGCAGCTCGAACAGGTTGGTGGGCGACAATGAGCAGTTCTTC. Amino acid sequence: CASSSNRLVGDNEQFF. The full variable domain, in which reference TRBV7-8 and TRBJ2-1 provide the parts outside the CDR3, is GAGVSQSPRYKVAKRGQDVALRCDPISGHVSLFWYQQALGQGPEFLTYFQNEAQLDKSGLPSDRFFAERPEGSVSTLKIQRTQQEDSAVYLCASSSNRLVGDNEQFFGPGTRLTVL.

CDR3 region: CASSVGAGPQETQYF. The CDR3 nucleotides are TGTGCCAGCAGCGTAGGAGCTGGGCCCCAAGAGACCCAGTACTTC. The V and J genes are TRBV9 and TRBJ2-5; D uncertain. Germline-derived CDR1 and CDR2 are SGDLS and YYNGEE. V lost 0 bases to trimming and J lost 1 base, with 10 bases between them. The CDR3 runs 15 residues.

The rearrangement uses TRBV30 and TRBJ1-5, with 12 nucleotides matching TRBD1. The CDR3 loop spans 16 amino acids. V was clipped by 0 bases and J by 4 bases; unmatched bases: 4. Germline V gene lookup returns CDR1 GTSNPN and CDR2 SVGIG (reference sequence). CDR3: CAWSVGDRGRNQPQHF. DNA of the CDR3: TGTGCCTGGAGTGTCGGGGACAGGGGGCGAAATCAGCCCCAGCATTTT.

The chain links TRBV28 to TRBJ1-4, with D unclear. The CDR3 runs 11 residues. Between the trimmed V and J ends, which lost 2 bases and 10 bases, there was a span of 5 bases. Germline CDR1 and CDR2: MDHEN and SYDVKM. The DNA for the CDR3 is TGTGCCAGCAGTTTACGAGGAAAACTGTTTTTT. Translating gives CASSLRGKLFF.

CDR3 DNA sequence: TGTGCCAGCAGCGTGGACAGGGATAATTCACCCCTCCACTTT. This encodes CASSVDRDNSPLHF. The chain joins TRBV9 to TRBJ1-6; 8 bases line up with TRBD1. V lost 2 bases and J lost 5; bases outside the gene matches: 0. The germline gives CDR1 SGDLS, CDR2 YYNGEE. This CDR3 is built from 14 residues.

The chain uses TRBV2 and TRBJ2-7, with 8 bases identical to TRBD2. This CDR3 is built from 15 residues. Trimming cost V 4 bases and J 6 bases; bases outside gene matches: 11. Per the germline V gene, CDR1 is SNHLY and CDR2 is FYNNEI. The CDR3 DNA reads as TGTGCCAGCAGTGCGGGACTAGTGGCTCCTGGCGAGCAGTACTTC. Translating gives CASSAGLVAPGEQYF.

The CDR3: CASFSTTGRDEQFF. The DNA of the CDR3 is TGTGCCAGCTTTTCGACCACAGGACGGGATGAGCAGTTCTTC. V and J are TRBV6-1 and TRBJ2-1, with TRBD1 as a possible D gene (5 bases). This CDR3 has 14 residues. CDR1 MNHNS and CDR2 SASEGT come from the germline V gene. V was pared by 8 bases and J by 8 bases, with 19 bases between.

In nucleotides, the CDR3 is TGCAGTGCTAGTAGTTTTGGACAGGGCTCTATGAACACTGAAGCTTTCTTT. It specifies CSASSFGQGSMNTEAFF. The genes are TRBV20-1 and TRBJ1-1, with 8 bases matching TRBD1. With 3 bases clipped from V and 0 bases from J, the junction kept 12 bases outside the gene matches. The CDR3 extends over 17 amino acids. Germline loops: CDR1 DFQATT, CDR2 SNEGSKA (reference sequence).

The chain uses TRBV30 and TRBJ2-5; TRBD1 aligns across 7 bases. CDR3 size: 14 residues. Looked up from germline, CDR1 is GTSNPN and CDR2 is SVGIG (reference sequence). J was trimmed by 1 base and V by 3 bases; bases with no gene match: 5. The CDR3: CAWRPGTVQETQYF. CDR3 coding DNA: TGTGCCTGGAGGCCTGGGACAGTCCAAGAGACCCAGTACTTC.

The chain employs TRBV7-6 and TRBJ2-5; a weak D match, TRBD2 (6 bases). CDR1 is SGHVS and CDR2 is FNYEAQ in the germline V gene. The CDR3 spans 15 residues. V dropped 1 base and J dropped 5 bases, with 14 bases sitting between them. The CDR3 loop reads CASSLDIGGKETQYF. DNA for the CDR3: TGTGCCAGCAGCTTAGATATCGGGGGAAAGGAGACCCAGTACTTC.

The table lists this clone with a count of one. CDR3 region: CASSHIRPQAGGLPDTQYF. The CDR3 coding sequence is TGTGCCAGCAGCCACATCCGCCCCCAAGCGGGAGGGCTACCAGATACGCAGTATTTT. The V call is TRBV6-2 or TRBV6-3, the J call TRBJ2-3; 10 nucleotides line up with TRBD2. Unmatched junction bases numbered 19, after V lost 6 bases and J lost 4 bases. The CDR3 is 19 residues long. Germline V gene sequence: CDR1 MNHEY, CDR2 SVGEGT.

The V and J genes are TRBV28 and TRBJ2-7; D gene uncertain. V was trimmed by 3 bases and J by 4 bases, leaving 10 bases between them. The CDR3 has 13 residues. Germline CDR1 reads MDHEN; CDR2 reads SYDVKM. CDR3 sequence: CASSFQPRYEQYF. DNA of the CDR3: TGTGCCAGCAGTTTCCAGCCCAGGTACGAGCAGTACTTC.

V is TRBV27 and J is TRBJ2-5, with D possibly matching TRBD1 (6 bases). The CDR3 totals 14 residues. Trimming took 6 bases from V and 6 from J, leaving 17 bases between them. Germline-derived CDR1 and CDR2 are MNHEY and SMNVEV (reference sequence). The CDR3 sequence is CASSHLTGWKTQYF. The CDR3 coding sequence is TGTGCCAGCAGCCATCTGACAGGATGGAAGACCCAGTACTTC.

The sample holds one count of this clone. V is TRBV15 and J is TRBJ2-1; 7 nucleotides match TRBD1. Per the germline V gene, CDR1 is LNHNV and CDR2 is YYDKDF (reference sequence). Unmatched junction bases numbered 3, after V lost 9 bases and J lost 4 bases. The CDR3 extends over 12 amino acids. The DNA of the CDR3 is TGTGCCACAACGACAGGGTACAATGAGCAGTTCTTC. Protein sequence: CATTTGYNEQFF. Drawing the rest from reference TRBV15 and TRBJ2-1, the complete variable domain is DAMVIQNPRYQVTQFGKPVTLSCSQTLNHNVMYWYQQKSSQAPKLLFHYYDKDFNNEADTPDNFQSRRPNTSFCFLDIRSPGLGDTAMYLCATTTGYNEQFFGPGTRLTVL.

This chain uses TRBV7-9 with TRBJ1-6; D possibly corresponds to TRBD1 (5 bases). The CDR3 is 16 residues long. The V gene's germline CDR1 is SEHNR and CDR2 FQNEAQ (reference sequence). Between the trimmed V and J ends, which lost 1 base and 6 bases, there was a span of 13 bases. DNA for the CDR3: TGTGCCAGCAGCTTAGTATTAGGGGTCGGTAATTCACCCCTCCACTTT. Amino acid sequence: CASSLVLGVGNSPLHF.

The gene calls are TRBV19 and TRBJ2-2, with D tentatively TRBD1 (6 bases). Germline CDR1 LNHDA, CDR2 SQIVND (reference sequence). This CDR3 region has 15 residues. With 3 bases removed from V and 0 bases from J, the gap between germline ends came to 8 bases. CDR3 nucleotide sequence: TGTGCCAGTAGTATTCAGGGGTCGAACACCGGGGAGCTGTTTTTT. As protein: CASSIQGSNTGELFF. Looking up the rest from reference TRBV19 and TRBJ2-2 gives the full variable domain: DGGITQSPKYLFRKEGQNVTLSCEQNLNHDAMYWYRQDPGQGLRLIYYSQIVNDFQKGDIAEGYSVSREKKESFPLTVTSAQKNPTAFYLCASSIQGSNTGELFFGEGSRLTVL.

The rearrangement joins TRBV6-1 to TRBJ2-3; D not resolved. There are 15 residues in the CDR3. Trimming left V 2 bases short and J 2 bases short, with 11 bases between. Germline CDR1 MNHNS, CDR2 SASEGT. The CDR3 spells CASSEILKITDTQYF. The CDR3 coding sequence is TGTGCCAGCAGTGAAATCCTAAAAATCACAGATACGCAGTATTTT.

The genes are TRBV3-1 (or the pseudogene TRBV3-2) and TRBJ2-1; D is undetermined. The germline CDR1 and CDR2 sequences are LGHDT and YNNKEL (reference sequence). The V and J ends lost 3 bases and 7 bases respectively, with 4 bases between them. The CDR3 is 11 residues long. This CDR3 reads CASSQRNEQFF. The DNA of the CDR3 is TGTGCCAGCAGCCAGAGGAATGAGCAGTTCTTC.

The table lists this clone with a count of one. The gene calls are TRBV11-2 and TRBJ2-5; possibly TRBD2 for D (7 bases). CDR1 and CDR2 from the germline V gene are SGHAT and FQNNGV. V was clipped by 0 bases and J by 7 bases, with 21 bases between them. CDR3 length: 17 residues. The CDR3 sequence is CASSLDPRGGGRGTQYF. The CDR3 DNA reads TGTGCCAGCAGCTTAGATCCTCGTGGCGGGGGCCGAGGGACCCAGTACTTC.

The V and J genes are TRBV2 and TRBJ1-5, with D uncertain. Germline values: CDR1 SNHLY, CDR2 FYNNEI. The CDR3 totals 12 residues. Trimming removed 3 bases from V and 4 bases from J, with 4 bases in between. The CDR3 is CASSDGNQPQHF. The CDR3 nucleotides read TGTGCCAGCAGTGACGGGAATCAGCCCCAGCATTTT.

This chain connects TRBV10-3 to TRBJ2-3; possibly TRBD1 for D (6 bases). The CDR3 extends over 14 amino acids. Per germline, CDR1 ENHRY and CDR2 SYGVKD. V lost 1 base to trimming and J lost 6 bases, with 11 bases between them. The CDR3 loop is CAISEFGQPDTQYF. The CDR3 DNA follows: TGTGCCATCAGTGAGTTTGGACAGCCTGATACGCAGTATTTT.

CDR3 coding DNA: TGTGCCAGCAGTTTGGGAGGGAACTATGGCTACACCTTC. Translation gives CASSLGGNYGYTF. This sequence joins TRBV28 and TRBJ1-2; D is undetermined. The germline gives CDR1 MDHEN, CDR2 SYDVKM. The CDR3 runs to 13 residues. V lost 3 bases, J lost 2 bases, and 7 bases lay in between.